This T cell receptor (beta chain) originates from a study of blood T cell repertoires in COVID-19 (dated by TCRdb to the early 2020s). Regarding the study in general: The collaborator samples originated in the United States, Italy and Spain and spanned the acute and convalescent phases of COVID-19. The prospective study material was composed of cDNA or gDNA derived from T cells, B-cell-depleted T cells, or PBMCs. The dataset comprised deeply sampled blood TCRbeta repertoires from subjects exposed to, actively infected with, or recovered from COVID-19. A freely available public database, intended as a resource for researchers studying the immune response to SARS-CoV-2, is where the repertoires were released. Samples were obtained from the ongoing ImmuneRACE study (first 160 participants) and from about 1,300 subjects provided by 6 global collaborators. Nearly every sample came with metadata listing a de-identified subject ID, COVID-19 status, age in years and sex. Where HLA class I and class II types were available, the types were taken from metadata supplied by the sample provider, not from assay-based typing. General study outcomes and caveats: The amount of clinical and demographic metadata varied by source and participant and was provided uncurated.

TCRbeta CDR3 regions were amplified from genomic DNA using the immunoSEQ Assay, a bias-controlled multiplex PCR. The paper's processing steps were these. The number of nucleated cells in each sample was estimated from the amplification of reference gene primers within the assay. To quantify the absolute abundance of each unique TCRbeta CDR3 rearrangement, sequence reads were collapsed and filtered. For each sample, productive Simpson clonality was calculated as the square root of Simpson's diversity index across productive rearrangements. The table comes from immuneACCESS by way of TCRdb, which keeps in-frame sequences with V and J called. Part of the clones is missing from these tables; in studies checked, under half for an unresolved V gene and the rest for unknown reasons. Clonal size and the V and J genes are those of that table, whereas D and trimming came from the DNA. For this sample the table gives roughly 220,000 clones, of which around 89% were detected only once. The biggest ten clones account for around 16% of the sample.

The CDR3 runs 12 amino acids, cysteine and phenylalanine included. Just CDR3 DNA is preserved here, 36 bases in frame from base 1. The germline V gene (reference sequence) gives CDR1 as SGHNT and CDR2 as YYREEE. Trimming costs V 0 bases and J 6 bases, and their ends lie 4 bases apart. A word on this clone: Its antigen has not been determined. Per-base qualities were not stored, and no clone one base away is much larger.

Participants in the prospective study were enrolled through a virtual design, were aged about 18 to 100 years, and lived in fewer than 30 United States geographic areas. In the prospective study, cohorts were assigned on the basis of participant-reported clinical history obtained from a screening survey and a study questionnaire. Exposed participants were defined as having been in contact with someone with a PCR-confirmed or clinician-diagnosed COVID-19 case within 2 weeks of study entry. Each participant in the prospective study had whole blood, serum and a nasopharyngeal or oropharyngeal swab collected by mobile phlebotomists. Additional blood draws and questionnaires over an approximately 2-month period could optionally be provided by prospective study participants. Prospective study blood samples were shipped either frozen or at room temperature before DNA extraction.

Sequenced input: PBMCs or T cells enriched from blood (not recorded which). This clonotype was obtained from a man aged 30 to 39 who had been exposed to COVID-19. The chain is encoded by TRBV5-4 joined to TRBJ2-1; the D segment cannot be called with confidence. The CDR3 reads CASSLGSNEQFF. The sequence in DNA is TGTGCCAGCAGCTTGGGCAGCAATGAGCAGTTCTTC.